These 27 T cell receptor beta chains originate from one sample sequenced in a study of cytomegalovirus exposure and HLA in healthy donors. In the PCR, 60 Vbeta and 13 Jbeta primers were used. TCRdb's copy holds only in-frame clones and misses some; the assay was immunoSEQ multiplex PCR. The sample has around 86,000 clones; around 8% are singletons. Input material: PBMCs. Every receptor here comes from a man in his forties or fifties in good health and CMV-seronegative.

This clone occurred a few times. The chain employs TRBV28 and TRBJ2-5; TRBD2 might be the D (6 bases). The V and J ends lost 3 bases and 0 bases respectively, with 14 bases between them. CDR3 size: 16 residues. The germline V gene encodes CDR1 MDHEN and CDR2 SYDVKM. The CDR3 loop reads CASSFWDSPDQETQYF. As DNA, the CDR3 is TGTGCCAGCAGTTTCTGGGACTCCCCCGACCAAGAGACCCAGTACTTC.

The chain is built from TRBV23-1 and TRBJ2-1, with TRBD2 as a possible D gene (5 bases). TRBV23-1 is recorded as an ORF, its role being uncertain. The V and J ends lost 3 bases and 2 bases respectively, with 11 bases between them. This CDR3 has 15 residues. DNA for the CDR3: TGCGCCAGCAGTCATCTAGCAGAAACCTACAATGAGCAGTTCTTC. Translation: CASSHLAETYNEQFF.

This clone was picked up a small number of times. The same CDR3 arises from other DNA sequences in this sample as well. The CDR3 sequence: CASSLSVTGELFF. The CDR3 DNA follows: TGTGCCAGCAGTTTGAGTGTCACCGGGGAGCTGTTTTTT. This chain links TRBV28 with TRBJ2-2, with D unclear. CDR3 size: 13 residues. The V end was cut by 3 bases, the J end by 4 bases, with 6 bases between. CDR1 is MDHEN, CDR2 SYDVKM, per germline.

The gene calls are TRBV7-8 and TRBJ2-5; perhaps TRBD2 as D (6 bases). The CDR3 spans 15 residues. Trimming cost V 2 bases and J 2 bases, with 12 bases left between them. Germline values: CDR1 SGHVS, CDR2 FQNEAQ. The CDR3 DNA reads as TGTGCCAGCAGCTTACATCAGGGAGGTCAAGAGACCCAGTACTTC. Residues: CASSLHQGGQETQYF.

V and J are TRBV7-9 and TRBJ2-7, with unresolved D. V dropped 5 bases and J dropped 5 bases, with 13 bases sitting between them. The germline V gene encodes CDR1 SEHNR and CDR2 FQNEAQ (reference sequence). There are 13 residues in the CDR3. CDR3 loop: CASSPGEVHEQYF. For the CDR3, the DNA is TGTGCCAGCAGCCCCGGCGAGGTCCACGAGCAGTACTTC.

V usage is TRBV28 and J usage is TRBJ1-2; D gene unclear. The V gene lost 8 bases and the J gene lost 1 base, with 5 bases spanning the gap. Germline values: CDR1 MDHEN, CDR2 SYDVKM. The CDR3 contains 11 residues. CDR3 DNA sequence: TGTGCCAGCGAGGGTAACTATGGCTACACCTTC. Protein product: CASEGNYGYTF.

This clone was found a few times. The rearrangement uses TRBV25-1 and TRBJ1-6; D call uncertain. Germline CDR1 and CDR2: MGHDK and SYGVNS. The CDR3 has 16 residues. Trimming cost V 5 bases and J 3 bases, with 14 bases left between them. CDR3 coding DNA: TGTGCCAGCAGTCCCGTAAGCGGGAACTATAATTCACCCCTCCACTTT. Translation: CASSPVSGNYNSPLHF.

This chain connects TRBV4-1 to TRBJ1-2, with D unresolved. The CDR3 length is 12 residues. The ends were cut back, 0 bases at V and 4 bases at J, with 3 bases in the middle. Germline V gene sequence: CDR1 MGHRA, CDR2 YSYEKL. The CDR3 nucleotides are TGCGCCAGCAGCCAAGACAGCTATGGCTACACCTTC. Its protein is CASSQDSYGYTF.

The chain combines TRBV29-1 with TRBJ2-5; tentative D call: TRBD2 (5 bases). V lost 4 bases to trimming and J lost 1 base, with 13 bases between them. The V gene's germline CDR1 is SQVTM and CDR2 ANQGSEA. This CDR3 has 14 residues. CDR3 DNA: TGCAGCGTTGCAGTAAGGGAGCTCCAAGAGACCCAGTACTTC. Translation: CSVAVRELQETQYF.

The chain couples TRBV28 to TRBJ1-5, with no clear D. The CDR3 sequence is 16 residues long. V was shortened by 4 bases and J by 0 bases, with 13 bases between the two germline ends. Germline-derived CDR1 and CDR2 are MDHEN and SYDVKM. The CDR3 loop is CASSSMQLYSNQPQHF. Written as DNA, the CDR3 is TGTGCCAGCAGTTCGATGCAACTTTATAGCAATCAGCCCCAGCATTTT.

Only a few counts were recorded for this clone. This chain joins TRBV28 and TRBJ1-4; possibly TRBD1 for D (5 bases). The V gene's germline CDR1 is MDHEN and CDR2 SYDVKM. This CDR3 has 16 residues. With 1 base removed from V and 5 bases from J, the gap between germline ends came to 14 bases. In DNA, the CDR3 is TGTGCCAGCAGTTTATTGGAGCAGGGTTTAAATGAAAAACTGTTTTTT. It is translated as CASSLLEQGLNEKLFF. Full variable domain (outside the CDR3, taken from reference TRBV28 and TRBJ1-4): DVKVTQSSRYLVKRTGEKVFLECVQDMDHENMFWYRQDPGLGLRLIYFSYDVKMKEKGDIPEGYSVSREKKERFSLILESASTNQTSMYLCASSLLEQGLNEKLFFGSGTQLSVL.

This clone was counted between two and nine times. V gene TRBV30 combines with J gene TRBJ2-4; D is ambiguous. The CDR3 spans 17 residues. Germline V CDR1 and CDR2: GTSNPN, SVGIG (reference sequence). V was trimmed by 7 bases and J by 0 bases, leaving 22 bases between them. The DNA of the CDR3 is TGTGCCTTCACCACGAACCTACTACTTCGAGCCAAAAACATTCAGTACTTC. Amino acid sequence: CAFTTNLLLRAKNIQYF.

This clone was detected only a few times. This chain uses TRBV6-5 with TRBJ2-5; D not certain. The V end lost 0 bases, the J end lost 0 bases, and 8 bases lay between the germline ends. Germline CDR1 MNHEY, CDR2 SVGAGI. The CDR3 runs to 15 residues. The CDR3 region is CASSYSSIYQETQYF. The CDR3 DNA sequence: TGTGCCAGCAGTTACTCGAGTATATACCAAGAGACCCAGTACTTC.

A few counts support this clone. V gene TRBV18 combines with J gene TRBJ2-1; D remains unclear. The CDR3 is made up of 13 amino acids. V gave up 4 bases and J gave up 6 bases, with 10 bases separating them. The germline CDR1 and CDR2 sequences are KGHSH and LQKENI. The CDR3: CASSLSQANEQFF. For the CDR3, the DNA is TGTGCCAGCTCACTAAGCCAGGCCAATGAGCAGTTCTTC. Full variable domain (missing parts from reference TRBV18 and TRBJ2-1): NAGVMQNPRHLVRRRGQEARLRCSPMKGHSHVYWYRQLPEEGLKFMVYLQKENIIDESGMPKERFSAEFPKEGPSILRIQQVVRGDSAAYFCASSLSQANEQFFGPGTRLTVL.

This sequence joins TRBV7-8 and TRBJ1-3; perhaps TRBD1 as D (6 bases). The CDR3 is made up of 17 amino acids. Per the germline V gene, CDR1 is SGHVS and CDR2 is FQNEAQ. V was trimmed by 5 bases and J by 1 base, leaving 18 bases between them. The CDR3 DNA is TGTGCCAGCAGCCCCTACAGGGCCCCTTTATCTGGAAACACCATATATTTT. Translating it yields CASSPYRAPLSGNTIYF.

This clone was seen more than once but under ten times. This chain joins TRBV30 and TRBJ2-2, with 15 bases matching TRBD2. V dropped 2 bases and J dropped 6; count of bases not matched to a gene: 16. CDR1 and CDR2 (germline): GTSNPN, SVGIG (reference sequence). This CDR3 comprises 20 residues. CDR3 in DNA: TGTGCCTGGAGTCCTCCGGGACTAGCGGGAGGCCCTCTCGGGTCCGGGGAGCTGTTTTTT. Translated, it gives CAWSPPGLAGGPLGSGELFF.

This clone was picked up a small number of times. This sequence joins TRBV5-1 and TRBJ2-7, with D hard to call. The CDR3 runs to 13 residues. The V gene lost 0 bases and the J gene lost 3 bases, with 7 bases spanning the gap. Germline V gives CDR1 SGHRS, CDR2 YFSETQ. CDR3 loop: CASSLEPNYEQYF. The CDR3 DNA is TGCGCCAGCAGCTTGGAGCCGAACTACGAGCAGTACTTC.

V is TRBV5-1 and J is TRBJ2-5; TRBD1 matches 7 bases. This CDR3 has 15 residues. After removal of 0 bases from V and 3 bases from J, the junction contained 5 bases not matched to a gene. Germline CDR1 is SGHRS and CDR2 is YFSETQ. Written as DNA, the CDR3 is TGCGCCAGCAGCTTGGTATCCGGGACAGAAGAGACCCAGTACTTC. Amino acid sequence: CASSLVSGTEETQYF.

The gene calls are TRBV28 and TRBJ2-3, with 9 nucleotides matching TRBD2. Germline V lookup: CDR1 MDHEN, CDR2 SYDVKM. With 4 bases clipped from V and 5 bases from J, the junction kept 10 bases outside the gene matches. This CDR3 has 16 residues. CDR3 region: CASSSQREALRDTQYF. CDR3 DNA: TGTGCCAGCAGTTCCCAGCGGGAGGCGCTCCGAGATACGCAGTATTTT.

The chain carries TRBV18 and TRBJ2-7; 7 bases align to TRBD2. Germline V gene data show CDR1 as KGHSH and CDR2 as LQKENI. The CDR3 extends over 16 amino acids. V trimming: 0 bases; J trimming: 3 bases; junction bases outside the gene matches: 8. The CDR3, as DNA: TGTGCCAGCTCACCACCGCTTCTAGCGGCAGACTACGAGCAGTACTTC. This gives the protein CASSPPLLAADYEQYF.

This clone came up a few times. The V gene is TRBV4-3, the J gene TRBJ2-3, with D perhaps TRBD1 (5 bases). The V end lost 0 bases, the J end lost 5 bases, and 12 bases lay between the germline ends. This CDR3 region has 15 residues. Germline V gene data show CDR1 as LGHNA and CDR2 as YSLEER. The CDR3 nucleotides read TGCGCCAGCAGCCAAGAGGGGCAGGTTCAAGATACGCAGTATTTT. It yields the protein CASSQEGQVQDTQYF.

The chain employs TRBV14 and TRBJ2-5; tentative D call: TRBD2 (5 bases). This CDR3 spans 15 amino acids. Germline V CDR1 and CDR2: SGHDN, FVKESK. Trimming shortened V by 1 base and J by 4 bases, and 13 bases separated the two germline ends. The CDR3 sequence is CASSQVPAAGETQYF. CDR3 sequence (DNA): TGTGCCAGCAGCCAAGTCCCGGCTGCGGGAGAGACCCAGTACTTC.

The chain carries TRBV19 and TRBJ1-6; weak D call: TRBD1 (6 bases). Germline lookup yields CDR1 LNHDA and CDR2 SQIVND (reference sequence). V was clipped by 6 bases and J by 10 bases, with 16 bases between them. The CDR3 runs 14 residues. Written as DNA, the CDR3 is TGTGCCAGTAGAGTTGGACAGAGAGACTCACCCCTCCACTTT. Translated, it gives CASRVGQRDSPLHF.

This clone was counted a few times. This chain connects TRBV19 to TRBJ1-5; TRBD1 agrees at 11 bases. In germline, CDR1 is LNHDA, CDR2 SQIVND (reference sequence). J gave up 1 base and V 4 bases, and 12 bases lay outside the gene matches. The CDR3 has 19 residues. CDR3 amino acids: CASSTYTDRGRGSNQPQHF. The CDR3 DNA follows: TGTGCCAGTAGTACCTATACGGACAGGGGGCGCGGGAGCAATCAGCCCCAGCATTTT.

The chain has TRBV4-1 and TRBJ2-7; 8 bases align to TRBD1. Losses at the gene ends were 4 bases for V and 1 base for J; bases not matched to a gene: 3. CDR3 size: 14 residues. The germline CDR1 and CDR2 sequences are MGHRA and YSYEKL. CDR3 nucleotide sequence: TGCGCCAGCAGCCCTTGGGACAGGTCCTACGAGCAGTACTTC. Translated: CASSPWDRSYEQYF.

This clone was counted only a few times. The CDR3 loop reads CASSLGPFGGREQFF. CDR3 in DNA: TGTGCCAGCAGCTTAGGGCCTTTCGGGGGACGTGAGCAGTTCTTC. The chain couples TRBV11-2 to TRBJ2-1; TRBD2 might be the D (6 bases). The CDR3 has 15 residues. Trimming cost V 1 base and J 9 bases, with 16 bases left between them. Germline V gene sequence: CDR1 SGHAT, CDR2 FQNNGV.

V is TRBV19 and J is TRBJ1-5, with TRBD1 matching over 8 bases. Germline V gene sequence: CDR1 LNHDA, CDR2 SQIVND (reference sequence). V shed 6 bases and J 6 bases; nucleotides not matched to a gene: 7. The CDR3 loop spans 14 amino acids. In DNA form, the CDR3 reads TGTGCCAGTAGACTGACAGGGGTAGGTCAGCCCCAGCATTTT. Translation: CASRLTGVGQPQHF.